These 32 T cell receptor beta chains share one sample of origin, sequenced in a study of cytotoxic CD8 clonotypes in ibrutinib-treated CLL. Libraries were prepared by immunoSEQ multiplex PCR; TCRdb keeps only in-frame clonotypes and omits some of them. The table lists about 200,000 clones, around 75% of them singletons. The source material was PBMCs, sampled after 12 months of ibrutinib treatment. Every receptor here comes from a human donor with chronic lymphocytic leukemia.

This chain connects TRBV19 to TRBJ2-2; 9 bases map to TRBD1. Per germline, CDR1 LNHDA and CDR2 SQIVND (reference sequence). This CDR3 spans 13 amino acids. J lost 5 bases, V lost 7 bases, and 2 bases had no gene match. This CDR3 reads CASIGTGTGELFF. In nucleotides, the CDR3 is TGTGCCAGTATAGGGACAGGGACCGGGGAGCTGTTTTTT.

This clone turned up a few times. V gene TRBV6-5 combines with J gene TRBJ1-6; possibly TRBD1 for D (5 bases). Trimming took 8 bases from V and 5 from J, leaving 10 bases between them. The germline V gene encodes CDR1 MNHEY and CDR2 SVGAGI. The CDR3 extends over 13 amino acids. CDR3 bases: TGTGCCAGCGTGGGGCAGAATAATTCACCCCTCCACTTT. Translated: CASVGQNNSPLHF.

The rearrangement joins TRBV5-8 to TRBJ2-7; TRBD1 matches 11 bases. The CDR3 consists of 15 residues. V dropped 1 base and J dropped 9; count of bases not matched to a gene: 9. Per germline, CDR1 SGHTS and CDR2 YDEGEE. This chain's CDR3 is CASSLTGTGGGRQYF. DNA of the CDR3: TGTGCCAGCAGCTTGACAGGGACAGGGGGAGGACGGCAGTACTTC.

This chain uses TRBV7-6 with TRBJ1-2; 9 bases align to TRBD1. Germline CDR1 and CDR2: SGHVS and FNYEAQ. The CDR3 length is 14 residues. The junction had 5 bases not matched to a gene; V was cut back by 5 bases and J by 4 bases. CDR3: CASSTDRGFYGYTF. The CDR3 DNA reads as TGTGCCAGCAGCACGGACAGGGGCTTCTATGGCTACACCTTC. The whole variable domain, remainder taken from reference TRBV7-6 and TRBJ1-2, is GAGVSQSPRYKVTKRGQDVALRCDPISGHVSLYWYRQALGQGPEFLTYFNYEAQQDKSGLPNDRFSAERPEGSISTLTIQRTEQRDSAMYRCASSTDRGFYGYTFGSGTRLTVV.

The chain uses TRBV18 and TRBJ1-1; the D gene is possibly TRBD1 (6 bases). Germline CDR1 KGHSH, CDR2 LQKENI. V was cut by 3 bases and J by 5 bases, with 16 bases left in between. This CDR3 region has 15 residues. CDR3 region: CASSPDPGGPTEAFF. The CDR3 DNA sequence: TGTGCCAGCTCACCCGACCCCGGGGGGCCAACTGAAGCTTTCTTT. Using reference TRBV18 and TRBJ1-1 for the parts outside the CDR3, the full variable domain is NAGVMQNPRHLVRRRGQEARLRCSPMKGHSHVYWYRQLPEEGLKFMVYLQKENIIDESGMPKERFSAEFPKEGPSILRIQQVVRGDSAAYFCASSPDPGGPTEAFFGQGTRLTVV.

This clone was recorded a few times. The V and J genes are TRBV13 and TRBJ2-7; D possibly corresponds to TRBD2 (6 bases). Between the trimmed V and J ends, which lost 3 bases and 6 bases, there was a span of 6 bases. Germline-derived CDR1 and CDR2 are PRHDT and FYEKMQ (reference sequence). CDR3 length equals 11 residues. CDR3 in amino acids: CASSLGLEQYF. The CDR3, as DNA: TGTGCCAGCAGCTTGGGACTCGAGCAGTACTTC.

This clone appeared a few times. The rearrangement joins TRBV9 to TRBJ2-3, with 7 bases identical to TRBD2. Trimming cost V 2 bases and J 2 bases; bases outside gene matches: 5. Germline CDR1 SGDLS, CDR2 YYNGEE. CDR3 length equals 15 residues. CDR3 region: CASSVGLPPTDTQYF. CDR3 DNA: TGTGCCAGCAGCGTGGGACTACCTCCCACAGATACGCAGTATTTT.

The chain has TRBV27 and TRBJ2-1, with D perhaps assigned TRBD1 or TRBD2 (6 bases each). V lost 3 bases and J lost 9, with 12 bases in between. The germline V gene has CDR1 MNHEY and CDR2 SMNVEV (reference sequence). The CDR3 sequence is 13 residues long. The CDR3 loop reads CASSLGGRGEQFF. The CDR3 DNA is TGTGCCAGCAGTTTGGGGGGCCGGGGTGAGCAGTTCTTC.

V usage is TRBV19 and J usage is TRBJ2-1; D tentatively fits TRBD1 or TRBD2 (6 bases each). This CDR3 region has 16 residues. V lost 3 bases to trimming and J lost 4 bases, with 16 bases between them. The V gene's germline CDR1 is LNHDA and CDR2 SQIVND (reference sequence). CDR3 in DNA: TGTGCCAGTAGTATGAGGGGGGCCTCCCTTTACAATGAGCAGTTCTTC. The encoded protein is CASSMRGASLYNEQFF.

This clone was counted only a few times. V usage is TRBV7-2 and J usage is TRBJ2-1; 7 nucleotides align to TRBD2. Germline V gene data show CDR1 as SGHTA and CDR2 as FQGNSA. CDR3 length equals 14 residues. With 6 bases clipped from V and 10 bases from J, the junction kept 12 bases outside the gene matches. CDR3 loop: CASSTGTTRGEQFF. CDR3 bases: TGTGCCAGCAGTACCGGGACTACCCGGGGAGAGCAGTTCTTC.

V and J are TRBV5-1 and TRBJ1-1; no definite D call. CDR3 length: 13 amino acids. Looked up from germline, CDR1 is SGHRS and CDR2 is YFSETQ. V was clipped by 4 bases and J by 3 bases, with 10 bases between them. DNA of the CDR3: TGCGCCAGCAGCCAGAGCAAACACACTGAAGCTTTCTTT. Residues: CASSQSKHTEAFF.

The chain couples TRBV4-2 to TRBJ2-7; TRBD2 agrees at 9 bases. The J segment lost 1 base and the V segment lost 1 base, leaving 14 bases of the junction unmatched. The CDR3 length is 19 residues. Germline assignment: CDR1 LGHNA and CDR2 YNFKEQ. The CDR3 bases are TGTGCCAGCAGCCAAGTTGCCAGCGGGAGGAGTGGAGTATCCTACGAGCAGTACTTC. Amino acid sequence: CASSQVASGRSGVSYEQYF.

The chain is built from TRBV19 and TRBJ2-2; 9 positions match TRBD2. Unmatched junction bases numbered 6, after V lost 3 bases and J lost 4 bases. The CDR3 has 16 residues. Germline loops: CDR1 LNHDA, CDR2 SQIVND (reference sequence). The CDR3 DNA follows: TGTGCCAGTAGTATGCCTAGCGGGGCCGGCACCGGGGAGCTGTTTTTT. Protein sequence: CASSMPSGAGTGELFF.

The chain joins TRBV10-3 to TRBJ2-7; either TRBD1 or TRBD2 may fit D (5 bases each). Germline values: CDR1 ENHRY, CDR2 SYGVKD. Trimming removed 7 bases from V and 7 bases from J, with 17 bases in between. This CDR3 comprises 13 residues. CDR3 DNA: TGTGCCATCACCTGGGACCCTGCCCGTGAGCAGTACTTC. This sequence encodes CAITWDPAREQYF.

This chain joins TRBV7-3 and TRBJ1-2; no firm D call. Germline CDR1 and CDR2: SGHTA and FQGTGA. There are 15 residues in the CDR3. The V end was cut by 1 base, the J end by 4 bases, with 13 bases between. For the CDR3, the DNA is TGTGCCAGCAGCTTAAGAAATACCCCGCCCTATGGCTACACCTTC. Residues: CASSLRNTPPYGYTF.

The chain carries TRBV30 and TRBJ1-2, with D perhaps TRBD1 (5 bases). This CDR3 has 14 amino acids. Germline V CDR1 and CDR2: GTSNPN, SVGIG (reference sequence). Trimming removed 3 bases at V and 7 bases at J, with 18 bases between. CDR3 protein: CAWSPGRAFGGYTF. In nucleotides, the CDR3 is TGTGCCTGGAGCCCCGGCAGGGCATTTGGTGGCTACACCTTC.

This clone was seen repeatedly, ten times or more. The chain has TRBV18 and TRBJ1-2; no definite D call. Germline V gene sequence: CDR1 KGHSH, CDR2 LQKENI. V gave up 3 bases and J gave up 4 bases, with 6 bases separating them. The CDR3 length is 12 residues. In DNA form, the CDR3 reads TGTGCCAGCTCACCCGACCCCTATGGCTACACCTTC. Its translation: CASSPDPYGYTF.

This clone was observed a handful of times. The chain is built from TRBV7-2 and TRBJ2-1; 15 bases align to TRBD2. The CDR3 consists of 15 residues. V lost 5 bases to trimming and J lost 9 bases; unmatched junction nucleotides: 5. Germline CDR1 is SGHTA and CDR2 is FQGNSA. CDR3: CASSVSGLAGGEQFF. The CDR3 DNA follows: TGTGCCAGCAGCGTATCGGGACTAGCGGGGGGTGAGCAGTTCTTC.

This clone occurred many times. This chain links TRBV25-1 with TRBJ1-6, with a possible D match to TRBD1 (5 bases). The germline V and J ends were trimmed by 5 bases and 7 bases, with 9 bases remaining between them. CDR1 and CDR2 from the germline V gene are MGHDK and SYGVNS. The CDR3 length is 13 residues. The DNA of the CDR3 is TGTGCCAGCAGTCCAGACAGCAATTCACCCCTCCACTTT. It yields the protein CASSPDSNSPLHF.

V and J are TRBV27 and TRBJ1-2; D possibly corresponds to TRBD1 (5 bases). Trimming removed 7 bases from V and 4 bases from J, with 13 bases in between. This CDR3 is built from 13 residues. CDR1 and CDR2 from the germline V gene are MNHEY and SMNVEV (reference sequence). The CDR3 sequence is CASTPGPIYGYTF. CDR3 nucleotide sequence: TGTGCCAGCACCCCGGGACCGATCTATGGCTACACCTTC.

The chain recombines TRBV6-5 with TRBJ1-5, with D maybe TRBD1 (6 bases). V gave up 6 bases and J gave up 2 bases, with 8 bases separating them. The CDR3 extends over 13 amino acids. Germline V gene lookup returns CDR1 MNHEY and CDR2 SVGAGI. CDR3 amino acids: CASRRTGNQPQHF. The CDR3 DNA follows: TGTGCCAGCAGGAGGACAGGCAATCAGCCCCAGCATTTT.

In DNA form, the CDR3 reads TGTGCCAGCAGCGTAGGCGGGGCGAGGGATACGCAGTATTTT. Its translation is CASSVGGARDTQYF. The chain has TRBV9 and TRBJ2-3, with D possibly matching TRBD2 (6 bases). Germline V CDR1 and CDR2: SGDLS, YYNGEE. Trimming removed 0 bases from V and 6 bases from J, with 11 bases in between. This CDR3 is 14 amino acids long.

This clone has more than one count but fewer than ten. The rearrangement links TRBV30 to TRBJ1-6, with 7 positions matching TRBD1. J was trimmed by 7 bases and V by 5 bases; bases with no gene match: 5. This CDR3 has 13 amino acids. The germline V gene encodes CDR1 GTSNPN and CDR2 SVGIG (reference sequence). The CDR3 nucleotides read TGTGCCTGGGAGACAGGGTGGAATTCACCCCTCCACTTT. Translating it yields CAWETGWNSPLHF.

V is TRBV4-2 and J is TRBJ2-1, with TRBD2 matching over 11 bases. The CDR3 is made up of 16 amino acids. Germline V gene sequence: CDR1 LGHNA, CDR2 YNFKEQ. Unmatched junction bases numbered 2, after V lost 0 bases and J lost 4 bases. CDR3 protein: CASSQELAGAYNEQFF. CDR3 nucleotide sequence: TGTGCCAGCAGCCAAGAACTAGCGGGGGCGTACAATGAGCAGTTCTTC.

This clone has more than one count but fewer than ten. The chain couples TRBV7-9 to TRBJ1-1; D is ambiguous. V lost 5 bases, J lost 11 bases, and 3 bases lay in between. Germline CDR1 is SEHNR and CDR2 is FQNEAQ (reference sequence). This CDR3 is built from 8 residues. The CDR3 protein is CASSRAFF. Here the CDR3 DNA reads TGTGCCAGCAGCCGGGCTTTCTTT.

The V and J genes are TRBV29-1 and TRBJ2-1; 12 bases are shared with TRBD2. Germline V lookup: CDR1 SQVTM, CDR2 ANQGSEA. This CDR3 comprises 18 residues. V lost 8 bases to trimming and J lost 0 bases; unmatched junction nucleotides: 14. In DNA form, the CDR3 reads TGCAGCACCCGCCCGACTAGCGGGGGACTAAGCTCCTACAATGAGCAGTTCTTC. It encodes CSTRPTSGGLSSYNEQFF.

The rearrangement joins TRBV7-9 to TRBJ2-1; 9 positions match TRBD1. Germline CDR1 SEHNR, CDR2 FQNEAQ (reference sequence). The ends lost 5 bases at V and 4 bases at J; junction bases unmatched: 6. The CDR3 totals 15 residues. CDR3 DNA: TGTGCCAGCAGCACGCCGGGACAGGGTTACAATGAGCAGTTCTTC. Translation gives CASSTPGQGYNEQFF.

Comment on this clone: Other DNA sequences in the same sample also yield this CDR3. The V gene is TRBV5-5, the J gene TRBJ2-7; 7 bases are a match to TRBD1. V shed 4 bases, J shed 5 bases, and the junction held 6 bases outside the gene matches. The CDR3 totals 13 residues. Germline CDR1 reads SGHKS; CDR2 reads YYEKEE (reference sequence). The CDR3 sequence: CASSTTGTDEQYF. The CDR3 DNA sequence: TGTGCCAGCAGCACGACAGGGACGGACGAGCAGTACTTC.

This sequence joins TRBV18 and TRBJ1-4; D is perhaps TRBD1 (5 bases). Germline V gives CDR1 KGHSH, CDR2 LQKENI. CDR3 length: 18 amino acids. Trimming cost V 3 bases and J 8 bases, with 25 bases left between them. The DNA of the CDR3 is TGTGCCAGCTCACCCGAGAAGAAAACAGGAAAGCTTGTCGAAAAACTGTTTTTT. It encodes CASSPEKKTGKLVEKLFF.

As to this clone: This sample also contains other DNA sequences that code for the same CDR3. This sequence joins TRBV7-6 and TRBJ2-7; D uncertain. Germline-derived CDR1 and CDR2 are SGHVS and FNYEAQ. The V end lost 1 base, the J end lost 7 bases, and 14 bases lay between the germline ends. The CDR3 length is 14 residues. CDR3 residues: CASSLDARSWEQYF. The DNA for the CDR3 is TGTGCCAGCAGCTTAGATGCGCGATCTTGGGAGCAGTACTTC.

The chain carries TRBV5-6 and TRBJ1-6; D is unclear. Germline CDR1 SGHDT, CDR2 YYEEEE. The CDR3 is made up of 15 amino acids. Between the trimmed V and J ends, which lost 0 bases and 3 bases, there was a span of 7 bases. The chain's CDR3 is CASSLDVGYNSPLHF. CDR3 DNA: TGTGCCAGCAGCTTGGACGTTGGCTATAATTCACCCCTCCACTTT.

This clone was recorded once. This sequence joins TRBV27 and TRBJ1-2, with D possibly TRBD1 on 6 matching bases. V was trimmed by 3 bases and J by 5 bases, leaving 13 bases between them. The CDR3 sequence is 14 residues long. CDR1 and CDR2 from the germline V gene are MNHEY and SMNVEV (reference sequence). The CDR3, as DNA: TGTGCCAGCAGTTTTTTGGGGGGCTGGTATGGCTACACCTTC. It translates to CASSFLGGWYGYTF.